The following is a T cell receptor beta chain sequence with its context. This clonotype has just a few counts. The specificity of this receptor is unknown. It has no much larger one-base neighbor in the sample; base qualities were not kept. From the germline V gene, CDR1 is MDHEN and CDR2 is SYDVKM. From the cysteine up to the phenylalanine, the CDR3 has a length of 15 residues. CDR3 DNA is the only sequence kept; it has 45 bases, read in frame from the first base. At the junction V is shortened by 5 bases and J by 5 bases, with 18 bases in between. This sample is drawn from a study of T-cell reconstitution after alpha-beta-depleted transplantation in children (dated by TCRdb to 2015 to 2016). At the level of the whole study: Using TCR repertoire profiling, the study followed T-cell immune reconstitution in a quantitative way in children after TCRalphabeta/CD19-depleted allogeneic hematopoietic cell transplantation. Results and caveats for the whole study, not just this receptor: About two months after transplant, the apparently early recovery of alphabetaT-cell counts reportedly depended on just several hundred clones that had expanded rapidly and came from non-depleted graft cells. Hyperexpanded clone frequencies declined over subsequent months; after one year, T-cell counts and TCRbeta diversity were mostly attributed to newly produced T cells. In some patients, high TCRbeta diversity at day 60 was attributed to recipient T cells and intrathymic progenitors that had survived conditioning.

The protocol used for the library was PCR. TCRdb shows the sequencer as Illumina HiSeq 2500. TCR library preparation used molecular barcoding, with unique molecular identifiers applied to normalize quantification of the TCRbeta repertoire. TCRdb reanalyzed the raw reads on its own, using fastp at Q25 for trimming and MiXCR for clone calling, and kept in-frame beta chains. Each CDR3 protein gets just one entry, which takes the most common genes and DNA from the rows behind it. In this sample the table shows about 350,000 distinct CDR3 sequences, around 15% of which occur a single time. Just over 40% of the sample lies in the top ten. The intended sense of this specimen's treatment or condition label: allogeneic hematopoietic cell transplantation with graft depleted of TCRalphabeta T cells and CD19 B cells. Transplant recipients were children who received TCRalphabeta/CD19-depleted allogeneic hematopoietic cell grafts.

The chain is encoded by TRBV28 joined to TRBJ1-1, with TRBD1 perhaps the D gene, on 5 matching bases. The TCR originated in a male patient between 2 and 9 years old who had a stem cell transplant for acute lymphoblastic leukemia, so the T cells may come from the graft donor. The starting material was PBMCs, mostly from graft donor cells, obtained 360 days after TCRalphabeta/CD19-depleted stem cell transplant. The nucleotide sequence is TGTGCCAGCAGTCCTGTGCGGGACGGGGATACTGAAGCTTTCTTT. Translated, this gives CASSPVRDGDTEAFF.